This T cell receptor (beta chain) was recovered during a study of beta chain features in type 1 diabetes. Study in general: Investigators examined 85 million to 110 million sorted cells across all samples.

Study results and limitations: Insertion counts at VDJ junctions were lower in type 1 diabetes patients, who also showed more deletions there. In comparison with healthy donors, patients had naive, central memory and Treg TCRB repertoires that appeared more similar.

Note on this clone: Antigen: not known.

Sequenced material consisted of expressed TCRB transcripts (all of the isolated RNA was reverse transcribed). Average reads for naive, central memory and regulatory T cell samples were about 3.57 million. Sequenced by immunoSEQ multiplex PCR; TCRdb stores in-frame clones only, minus some. The sample consists of under 250,000 clones, 13% to 15% of them appearing once. The sequence was obtained from a middle-aged woman in good health. The specimen was naive CD4+ T cells from blood.

CDR3 sequence reads: CASSILAFGAYNEQFF. CDR3 nucleotides: TGTGCCAGTAGTATATTAGCTTTTGGGGCTTACAATGAGCAGTTCTTC. The chain joins TRBV19 to TRBJ2-1; D might be TRBD1 (5 bases). V was pared by 2 bases and J by 4 bases, with 15 bases between. Germline-derived CDR1 and CDR2 are LNHDA and SQIVND (reference sequence). This CDR3 contains 16 residues.